The text below deals with one TCR beta chain. It has no known antigen specificity. Per-nucleotide qualities are absent, and no much larger clonotype sits a single base away. The data are from a study of T cell repertoires in cytomegalovirus infection (dated by TCRdb to between 2019 and 2020). About the study as a whole: Alongside well-studied HLA-B-restricted epitopes, the peptide stimulations were aimed at recently identified HLA-C-restricted CMV epitopes, whose presentation resists viral immunomodulation. Donor HLA type was relevant to the analysis, because carriage of CMV infection together with the matching HLA type was indicated by public TCR beta signatures.

TCRdb records Illumina HiSeq 1500 as the sequencer. TCRdb reworked the public reads: Q25 trimming with fastp, MiXCR clone assembly, productive beta chains retained. Merged by CDR3 protein, the rows form single entries marked with the most common genes and DNA. The sample profile shows tens of thousands of distinct CDR3 sequences; roughly half of them were found once. The leading ten clones occupy over 90% of the sample. Overall study outcomes, separate from this receptor: In both this cohort and an independent cohort of 300 to 450 donors, the cumulative frequency of public TCR beta family members distinguished carriers of CMV infection plus the relevant HLA type. The ex vivo response was dominated by HLA-C-restricted CMV-specific TCR beta clonotypes, which also provided the single most frequent clonotype in two of eight donors.

Reading the label with the study, this specimen's treatment or condition is: in vitro stimulation with specific CMV peptide epitopes to enrich CMV-specific T cells. V and J are trimmed by 6 bases and 3 bases, and the gene matches miss 11 bases of the junction. CDR1 is given as MNHEY and CDR2 as SVGEGT, both from the germline V gene. The CDR3 has 15 amino acids, counting the end cysteine and phenylalanine. The retained sequence is limited to the CDR3, 45 bases, with the frame set at the first base. This chain is built from TRBV6-2 or TRBV6-3 and TRBJ2-7; 7 junctional bases match TRBD1. The sequence was collected from a human donor in good health (CMV status not recorded). Some clones in this sample may be carry-over from other donors' samples. The specimen comprised CD8+ T cells from cultured PBMCs, sampled from culture after CMV antigen stimulation. The CDR3 protein is CASSSSGTVLYEQYF. The DNA sequence is as follows: TGTGCCAGCAGCAGTTCCGGGACAGTCCTCTACGAGCAGTACTTC.